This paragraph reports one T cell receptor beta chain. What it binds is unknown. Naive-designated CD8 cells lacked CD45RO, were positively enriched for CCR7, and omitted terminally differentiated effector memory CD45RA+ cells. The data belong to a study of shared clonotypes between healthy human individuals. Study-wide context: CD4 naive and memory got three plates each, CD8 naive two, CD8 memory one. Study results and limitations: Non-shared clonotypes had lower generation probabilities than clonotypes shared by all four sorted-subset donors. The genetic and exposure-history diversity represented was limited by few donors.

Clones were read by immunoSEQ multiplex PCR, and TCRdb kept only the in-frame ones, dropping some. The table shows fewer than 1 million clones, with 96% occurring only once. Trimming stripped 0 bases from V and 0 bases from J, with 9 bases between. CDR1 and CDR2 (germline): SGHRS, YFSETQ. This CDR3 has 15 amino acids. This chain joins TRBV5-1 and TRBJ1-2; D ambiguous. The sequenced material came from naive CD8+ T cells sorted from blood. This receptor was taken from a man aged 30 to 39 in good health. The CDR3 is CASSLEGGANYGYTF. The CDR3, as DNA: TGCGCCAGCAGCTTGGAAGGAGGAGCTAACTATGGCTACACCTTC.